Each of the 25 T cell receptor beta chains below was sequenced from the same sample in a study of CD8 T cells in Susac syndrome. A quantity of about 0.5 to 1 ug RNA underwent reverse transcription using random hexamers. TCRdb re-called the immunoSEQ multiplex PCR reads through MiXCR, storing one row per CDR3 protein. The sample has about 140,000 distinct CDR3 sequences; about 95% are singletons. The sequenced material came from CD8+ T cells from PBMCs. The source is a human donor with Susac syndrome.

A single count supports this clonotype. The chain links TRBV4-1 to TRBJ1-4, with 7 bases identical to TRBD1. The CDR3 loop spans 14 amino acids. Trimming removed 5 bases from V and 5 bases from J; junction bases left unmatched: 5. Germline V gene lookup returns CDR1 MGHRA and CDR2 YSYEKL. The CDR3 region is CASSTQGGNEKLFF. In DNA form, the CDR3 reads TGCGCCAGCAGCACCCAGGGGGGAAATGAAAAACTGTTTTTT.

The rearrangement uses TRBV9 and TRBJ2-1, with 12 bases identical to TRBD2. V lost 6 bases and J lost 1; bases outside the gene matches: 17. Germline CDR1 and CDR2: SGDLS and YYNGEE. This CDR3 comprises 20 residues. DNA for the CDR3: TGTGCCAGCACCAACCGGGACAGGTGGACTAGCGGGATGTCCTACAATGAGCAGTTCTTC. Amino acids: CASTNRDRWTSGMSYNEQFF.

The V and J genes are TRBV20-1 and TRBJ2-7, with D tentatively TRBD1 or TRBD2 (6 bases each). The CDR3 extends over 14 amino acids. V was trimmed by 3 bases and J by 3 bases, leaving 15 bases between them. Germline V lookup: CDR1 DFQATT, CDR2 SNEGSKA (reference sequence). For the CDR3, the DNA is TGCAGTGCTAGGGGGGGCAGGGGAAGCTACGAGCAGTACTTC. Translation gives CSARGGRGSYEQYF.

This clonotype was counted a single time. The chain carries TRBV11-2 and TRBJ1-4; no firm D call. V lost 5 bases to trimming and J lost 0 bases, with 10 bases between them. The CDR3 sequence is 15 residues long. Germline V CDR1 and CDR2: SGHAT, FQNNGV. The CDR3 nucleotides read TGTGCCAGCAGCATCTATACATCAACTAATGAAAAACTGTTTTTT. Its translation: CASSIYTSTNEKLFF.

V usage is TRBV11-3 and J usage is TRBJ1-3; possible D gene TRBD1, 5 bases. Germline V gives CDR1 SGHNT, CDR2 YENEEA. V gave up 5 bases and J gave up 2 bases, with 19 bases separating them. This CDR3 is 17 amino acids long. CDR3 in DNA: TGTGCCAGCAGCACCTACGTGGAAAGGGACCCTGGAAACACCATATATTTT. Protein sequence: CASSTYVERDPGNTIYF.

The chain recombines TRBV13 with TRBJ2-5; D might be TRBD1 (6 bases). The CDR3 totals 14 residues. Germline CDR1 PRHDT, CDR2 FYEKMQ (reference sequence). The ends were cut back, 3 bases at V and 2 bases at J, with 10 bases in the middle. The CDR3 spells CASSFWTEQETQYF. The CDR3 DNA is TGTGCCAGCAGCTTCTGGACAGAGCAAGAGACCCAGTACTTC.

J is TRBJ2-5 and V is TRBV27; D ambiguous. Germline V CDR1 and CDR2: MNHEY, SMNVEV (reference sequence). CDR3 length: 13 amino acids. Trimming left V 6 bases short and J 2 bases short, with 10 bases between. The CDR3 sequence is CASSGPKQETQYF. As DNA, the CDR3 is TGTGCCAGCAGCGGGCCTAAGCAAGAGACCCAGTACTTC.

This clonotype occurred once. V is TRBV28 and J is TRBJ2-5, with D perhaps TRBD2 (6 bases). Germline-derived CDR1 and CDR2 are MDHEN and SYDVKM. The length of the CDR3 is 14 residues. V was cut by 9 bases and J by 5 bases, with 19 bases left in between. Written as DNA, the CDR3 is TGTGCCAGTGGGCTGTTTGCGGGAACGGAGACCCAGTACTTC. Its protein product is CASGLFAGTETQYF.

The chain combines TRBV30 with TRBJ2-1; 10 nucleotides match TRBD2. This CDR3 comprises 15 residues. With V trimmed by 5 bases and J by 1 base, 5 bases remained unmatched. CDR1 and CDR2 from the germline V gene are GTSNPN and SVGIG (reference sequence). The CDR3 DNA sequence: TGTGCCTGGGCTAGCGGGAGCAGGTCCTACAATGAGCAGTTCTTC. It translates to CAWASGSRSYNEQFF.

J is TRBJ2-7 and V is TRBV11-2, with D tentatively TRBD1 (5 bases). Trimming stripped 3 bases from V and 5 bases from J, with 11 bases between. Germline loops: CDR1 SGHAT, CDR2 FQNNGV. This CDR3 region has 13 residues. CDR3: CASSLTRVHEQYF. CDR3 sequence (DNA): TGTGCCAGCAGCTTGACCAGGGTCCACGAGCAGTACTTC.

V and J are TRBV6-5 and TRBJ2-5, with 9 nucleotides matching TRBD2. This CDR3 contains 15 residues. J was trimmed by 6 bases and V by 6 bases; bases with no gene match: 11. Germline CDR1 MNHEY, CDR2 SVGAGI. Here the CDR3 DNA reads TGTGCCAGCAGCCCCGTAGCGGGAGAAATCAAGACCCAGTACTTC. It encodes CASSPVAGEIKTQYF.

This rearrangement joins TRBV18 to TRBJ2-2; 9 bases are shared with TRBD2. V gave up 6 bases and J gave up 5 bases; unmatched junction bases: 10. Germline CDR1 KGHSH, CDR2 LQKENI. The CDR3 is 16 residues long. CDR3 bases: TGTGCCAGCTCCCCAATAGCGGGAGAGGAAACCGGGGAGCTGTTTTTT. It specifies CASSPIAGEETGELFF.

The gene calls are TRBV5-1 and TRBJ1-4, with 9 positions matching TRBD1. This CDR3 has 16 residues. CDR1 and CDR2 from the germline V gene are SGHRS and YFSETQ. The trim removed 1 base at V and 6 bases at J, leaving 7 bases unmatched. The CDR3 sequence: CASSLNRDRAYEKLFF. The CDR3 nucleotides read TGCGCCAGCAGCTTGAACCGGGACAGGGCGTATGAAAAACTGTTTTTT.

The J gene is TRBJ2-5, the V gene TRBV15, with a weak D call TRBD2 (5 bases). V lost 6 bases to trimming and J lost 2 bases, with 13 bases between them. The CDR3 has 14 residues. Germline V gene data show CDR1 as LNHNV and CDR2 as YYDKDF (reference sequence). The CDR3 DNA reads TGTGCCACCAGAGCCGGAGGACCACAAGAGACCCAGTACTTC. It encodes CATRAGGPQETQYF.

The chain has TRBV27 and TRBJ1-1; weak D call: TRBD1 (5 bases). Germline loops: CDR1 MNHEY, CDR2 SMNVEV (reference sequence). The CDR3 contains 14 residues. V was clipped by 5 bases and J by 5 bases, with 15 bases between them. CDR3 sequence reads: CASSPFGGGTEAFF. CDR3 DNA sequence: TGTGCCAGCAGTCCATTCGGGGGGGGGACTGAAGCTTTCTTT.

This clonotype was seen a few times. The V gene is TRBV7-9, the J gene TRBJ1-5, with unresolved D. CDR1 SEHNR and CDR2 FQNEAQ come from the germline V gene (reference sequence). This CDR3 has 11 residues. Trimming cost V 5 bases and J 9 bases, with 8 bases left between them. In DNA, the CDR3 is TGTGCCAGCAGCCCCGGAGGGCCCCAGCATTTT. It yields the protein CASSPGGPQHF.

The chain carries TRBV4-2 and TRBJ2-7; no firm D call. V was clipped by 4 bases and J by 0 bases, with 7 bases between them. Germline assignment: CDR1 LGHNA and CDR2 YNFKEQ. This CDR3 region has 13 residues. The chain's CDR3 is CASSRFNSYEQYF. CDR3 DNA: TGTGCCAGCAGCCGCTTCAACTCCTACGAGCAGTACTTC.

In DNA form, the CDR3 reads TGTGCCAGCAGCGATGCGACCGGGGCCTACGAGCAGTACTTC. Amino acid sequence: CASSDATGAYEQYF. The chain joins TRBV5-4 to TRBJ2-7, with D possibly being TRBD2 (5 bases). V was clipped by 4 bases and J by 2 bases, with 13 bases between them. The CDR3 has 14 amino acids. The germline V gene has CDR1 SGHNT and CDR2 YYREEE (reference sequence).

CDR3 in amino acids: CASSLLSGSIDTQYF. Here the CDR3 DNA reads TGTGCCAGCAGTTTATTGTCCGGGTCCATAGATACGCAGTATTTT. V is TRBV27 and J is TRBJ2-3; D remains unclear. The CDR3 has 15 amino acids. V lost 1 base and J 5 bases, leaving 13 bases between the germline ends. Per germline, CDR1 MNHEY and CDR2 SMNVEV (reference sequence).

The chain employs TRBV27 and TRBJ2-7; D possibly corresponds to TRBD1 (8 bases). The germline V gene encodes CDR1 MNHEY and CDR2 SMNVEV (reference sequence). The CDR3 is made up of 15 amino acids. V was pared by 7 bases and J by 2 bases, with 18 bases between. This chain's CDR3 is CASNPGGQDPYEQYF. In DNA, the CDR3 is TGTGCCAGCAACCCGGGGGGACAGGACCCCTACGAGCAGTACTTC.

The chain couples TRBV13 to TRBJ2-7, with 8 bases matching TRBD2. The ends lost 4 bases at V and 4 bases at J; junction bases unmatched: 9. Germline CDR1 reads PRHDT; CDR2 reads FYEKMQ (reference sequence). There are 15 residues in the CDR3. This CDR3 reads CASSSQIAGLYEQYF. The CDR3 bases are TGTGCCAGCAGCTCCCAGATAGCGGGACTTTACGAGCAGTACTTC. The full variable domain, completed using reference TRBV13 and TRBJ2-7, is AAGVIQSPRHLIKEKRETATLKCYPIPRHDTVYWYQQGPGQDPQFLISFYEKMQSDKGSIPDRFSAQQFSDYHSELNMSSLELGDSALYFCASSSQIAGLYEQYFGPGTRLTVT.

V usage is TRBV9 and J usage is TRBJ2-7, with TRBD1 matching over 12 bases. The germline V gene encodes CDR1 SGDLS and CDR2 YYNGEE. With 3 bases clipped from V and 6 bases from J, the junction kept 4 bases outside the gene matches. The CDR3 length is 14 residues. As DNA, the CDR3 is TGTGCCAGCAGCGCCGGGACAGGGGGCGCCGAGCAGTACTTC. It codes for CASSAGTGGAEQYF.

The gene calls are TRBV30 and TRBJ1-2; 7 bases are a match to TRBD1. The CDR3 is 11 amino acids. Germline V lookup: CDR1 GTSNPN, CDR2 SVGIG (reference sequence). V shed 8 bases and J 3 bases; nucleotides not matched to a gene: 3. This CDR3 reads CAQGQDYGYTF. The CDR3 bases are TGTGCCCAAGGACAGGACTATGGCTACACCTTC.

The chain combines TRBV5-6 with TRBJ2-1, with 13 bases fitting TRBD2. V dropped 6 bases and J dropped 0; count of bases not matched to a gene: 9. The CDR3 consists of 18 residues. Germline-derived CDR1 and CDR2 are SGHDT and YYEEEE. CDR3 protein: CASTEGLAGRSSYNEQFF. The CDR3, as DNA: TGTGCCAGCACCGAGGGACTAGCGGGGCGGTCCTCCTACAATGAGCAGTTCTTC.

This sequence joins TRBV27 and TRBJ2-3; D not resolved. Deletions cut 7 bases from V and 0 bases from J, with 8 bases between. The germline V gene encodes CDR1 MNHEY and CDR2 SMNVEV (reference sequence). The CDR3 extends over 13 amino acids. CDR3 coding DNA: TGTGCCAGCACTCCCCCTAGCACAGATACGCAGTATTTT. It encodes CASTPPSTDTQYF.